This TCR beta chain stems from a study of lymphopenia after photon versus proton radiotherapy. The study, taken as a whole, reports: After lymphocyte nadir, photon-treated repertoires showed oligoclonal expansion, especially CD8+ Temra. Photon-treated patients lost naive T cells and TCR diversity; proton-treated stayed stable.

Method: immunoSEQ multiplex PCR; TCRdb's copy keeps in-frame clones and lacks some. The profile shows more than 60,000 clones, 86% of them singletons. As for this clone: Its antigen is currently unknown.

Per the germline V gene, CDR1 is GTSNPN and CDR2 is SVGIG (reference sequence). The length of the CDR3 is 13 residues. Trimming took off 0 bases at V and 8 bases at J, with 10 bases between the two ends. The receptor comes from a man between 40 and 49 years old with gastric cancer. The genes are TRBV30 and TRBJ1-4; maybe TRBD1 (5 bases). The sample here was peripheral blood, taken from a patient treated with photon-based radiotherapy. The CDR3 reads CAWSVSGTEKLFF. Written as DNA, the CDR3 is TGTGCCTGGAGTGTTTCAGGGACCGAAAAACTGTTTTTT.